This T cell receptor (beta chain) stems from a study of ipilimumab plus nivolumab after autologous stem cell transplantation. Study-level background: Patients received a median of about five ipilimumab and roughly eight nivolumab doses. The myeloma group: high-risk transplant-naive, or relapse within 3 years after first autologous transplant.

V lost 1 base to trimming and J lost 1 base; unmatched junction nucleotides: 4. The CDR3 spans 16 residues. Per germline, CDR1 SGHTA and CDR2 FQGNSA. Profiled with immunoSEQ multiplex PCR; TCRdb holds only in-frame clones, not every one. The table lists about 40,000 clones, about 91% of them singletons. Sample: PBMCs, taken in a trial of ipilimumab plus nivolumab as post-transplant consolidation. V usage is TRBV7-2 and J usage is TRBJ2-3; 8 nucleotides agree with TRBD2. The sequence was collected from a male donor with multiple myeloma. The CDR3 region has the DNA TGTGCCAGCAGCTTAGATACAGCGGGGGGCACAGATACGCAGTATTTT. Its protein is CASSLDTAGGTDTQYF.